This section outlines one T cell receptor beta chain sequence together with its context. The target antigen is unknown. The CDR3 covers 19 residues. The V gene's germline CDR1 is MGHRA and CDR2 YSYEKL. The data belong to a study of monozygotic twins with inflammatory bowel disease. TCRdb re-called the 5' RACE reads; every CDR3 protein appears as one record, without DNA. The clone table shows 300,000 to 400,000 distinct CDR3 sequences, with the ten largest holding approximately 2%. Study-wide points: Researchers reported no repertoire similarity difference between concordant and discordant twins, possibly from limited power.

This TCR was sampled from a human donor with ulcerative colitis or Crohn's disease, or a healthy co-twin of an affected twin (not recorded which). The V gene is TRBV4-1, the J gene TRBJ2-6; TCRdb's D call, TRBD2, is unchecked because there is no DNA. Sequences were obtained from blood. CDR3 loop: CASSPYLAGSEGGANVLTF.